The next 16 T cell receptor beta chains were all read from a single sample in a study of shared clonotypes between healthy human individuals. TCRdb keeps only in-frame clones here, not all; method: immunoSEQ multiplex PCR. The sample gives about half a million clones, 79% of which show up once; roughly 13% is in the top ten. The source material was PBMCs. The receptor set was obtained from a middle-aged woman in good health. Some clones in this sample may be carry-over from other donors' samples.

This rearrangement joins TRBV11-2 to TRBJ2-7; no clear D gene. The CDR3 loop spans 13 amino acids. Germline CDR1 and CDR2: SGHAT and FQNNGV. The ends were cut back, 5 bases at V and 2 bases at J, with 10 bases in the middle. CDR3 amino acids: CASSPYQTYEQYF. DNA for the CDR3: TGTGCCAGCAGCCCTTACCAAACCTACGAGCAGTACTTC.

This clone appeared once. This chain joins TRBV5-1 and TRBJ2-7; TRBD1 matches 9 bases. The trim removed 2 bases at V and 1 base at J, leaving 7 bases unmatched. CDR3 length: 16 amino acids. The germline V gene has CDR1 SGHRS and CDR2 YFSETQ. CDR3 DNA: TGCGCCAGCAGCTTCGGGACAGGGTTTATTTCCTACGAGCAGTACTTC. Its protein product is CASSFGTGFISYEQYF. Combining the CDR3 with reference TRBV5-1 and TRBJ2-7 gives the whole variable domain KAGVTQTPRYLIKTRGQQVTLSCSPISGHRSVSWYQQTPGQGLQFLFEYFSETQRNKGNFPGRFSGRQFSNSRSEMNVSTLELGDSALYLCASSFGTGFISYEQYFGPGTRLTVT.

CDR3 bases: TGTGCCAGCACTGCCGGGCTCCCAAGGCAAGCTTTCTTT. Translating gives CASTAGLPRQAFF. J is TRBJ1-1 and V is TRBV6-1; D uncertain. Germline V gene sequence: CDR1 MNHNS, CDR2 SASEGT. Trimming took 7 bases from V and 9 from J, leaving 18 bases between them. CDR3 size: 13 residues.

The V and J genes are TRBV5-4 and TRBJ2-5, with 8 nucleotides matching TRBD1. Losses at the gene ends were 1 base for V and 5 bases for J; bases not matched to a gene: 7. Germline CDR1 reads SGHNT; CDR2 reads YYREEE (reference sequence). The CDR3 runs to 15 residues. CDR3 loop: CASSLQTGAGETQYF. The CDR3 region has the DNA TGTGCCAGCAGCTTGCAGACAGGGGCAGGGGAGACCCAGTACTTC.

The CDR3: CASSRLADSYEQYF. For the CDR3, the DNA is TGCGCCAGCAGTCGGCTAGCGGACTCCTACGAGCAGTACTTC. This chain joins TRBV5-1 and TRBJ2-5, with TRBD2 identical over 7 bases. The DNA end is a closer match to TRBJ2-7, so the J assignment may be wrong. The CDR3 totals 14 residues. Germline V lookup: CDR1 SGHRS, CDR2 YFSETQ.

The V call is TRBV7-2, the J call TRBJ2-7; possibly TRBD1 for D (6 bases). The germline V gene has CDR1 SGHTA and CDR2 FQGNSA. V lost 6 bases and J 0 bases, leaving 9 bases between the germline ends. This CDR3 is built from 13 residues. DNA for the CDR3: TGTGCCAGCAGACCGACAGGCTCCTACGAGCAGTACTTC. It is translated as CASRPTGSYEQYF. Complete variable domain (other parts from reference TRBV7-2 and TRBJ2-7): GAGVSQSPSNKVTEKGKDVELRCDPISGHTALYWYRQSLGQGLEFLIYFQGNSAPDKSGLPSDRFSAERTGGSVSTLTIQRTQQEDSAVYLCASRPTGSYEQYFGPGTRLTVT.

This clone was observed a single time. This chain joins TRBV7-9 and TRBJ2-5; D gene unclear. The CDR3 runs to 12 residues. CDR1 and CDR2 (germline): SEHNR, FQNEAQ (reference sequence). V lost 5 bases and J lost 5, with 9 bases in between. Here the CDR3 DNA reads TGTGCCAGCAGCGCAGTTGGGGAGACCCAGTACTTC. This sequence encodes CASSAVGETQYF.

The chain joins TRBV5-5 to TRBJ1-2, with D perhaps matching TRBD1 (5 bases). CDR3 size: 14 residues. V gave up 2 bases and J gave up 5 bases, with 13 bases separating them. Germline lookup yields CDR1 SGHKS and CDR2 YYEKEE (reference sequence). The CDR3 protein is CASSFLQEEYGYTF. DNA of the CDR3: TGTGCCAGCAGCTTTTTACAGGAGGAATATGGCTACACCTTC. The variable domain in full, completed from reference TRBV5-5 and TRBJ1-2, reads DAGVTQSPTHLIKTRGQQVTLRCSPISGHKSVSWYQQVLGQGPQFIFQYYEKEERGRGNFPDRFSARQFPNYSSELNVNALLLGDSALYLCASSFLQEEYGYTFGSGTRLTVV.

The V and J genes are TRBV7-3 and TRBJ2-3, with 8 bases lining up with TRBD2. Germline V lookup: CDR1 SGHTA, CDR2 FQGTGA. V was pared by 4 bases and J by 2 bases, with 2 bases of the junction left unmatched. The CDR3 spans 14 residues. The CDR3 sequence: CASSSGLDTDTQYF. CDR3 DNA sequence: TGTGCCAGCAGCTCGGGACTAGACACAGATACGCAGTATTTT.

This chain's CDR3 is CASSHQSGDPGELFF. The CDR3 bases are TGTGCCAGCAGCCACCAGAGCGGGGACCCCGGGGAGCTGTTTTTT. This rearrangement joins TRBV4-2 to TRBJ2-2; 7 nucleotides line up with TRBD2. CDR1 and CDR2 (germline): LGHNA, YNFKEQ. The J segment lost 6 bases and the V segment lost 3 bases, leaving 7 bases of the junction unmatched. The CDR3 is made up of 15 amino acids.

The genes are TRBV11-1 and TRBJ1-1; D is perhaps TRBD1 (6 bases). From germline, CDR1 is SGHAT and CDR2 FQDESV (reference sequence). The CDR3 is 15 amino acids. Trimming shortened V by 3 bases and J by 0 bases, and 11 bases separated the two germline ends. CDR3 in amino acids: CASSLQGSMNTEAFF. CDR3 bases: TGTGCCAGCAGCTTGCAGGGGAGCATGAACACTGAAGCTTTCTTT.

Only a few counts were recorded for this clone. The J gene is TRBJ1-1, the V gene TRBV5-4, with D maybe TRBD1 (6 bases). The CDR3 runs 13 residues. Trimming cost V 4 bases and J 6 bases, with 13 bases left between them. From germline, CDR1 is SGHNT and CDR2 YYREEE (reference sequence). The DNA of the CDR3 is TGTGCCAGCAGCCTTACAGGGTCCCCTGAAGCTTTCTTT. It specifies CASSLTGSPEAFF.

The V and J genes are TRBV14 and TRBJ1-1; 8 positions match TRBD1. With 3 bases clipped from V and 1 base from J, the junction kept 4 bases outside the gene matches. The CDR3 is 15 amino acids. From germline, CDR1 is SGHDN and CDR2 FVKESK. CDR3 sequence reads: CASSQGTGRNTEAFF. CDR3 coding DNA: TGTGCCAGCAGCCAGGGGACAGGTAGGAACACTGAAGCTTTCTTT. Using reference TRBV14 and TRBJ1-1 for the parts outside the CDR3, the full variable domain is EAGVTQFPSHSVIEKGQTVTLRCDPISGHDNLYWYRRVMGKEIKFLLHFVKESKQDESGMPNNRFLAERTGGTYSTLKVQPAELEDSGVYFCASSQGTGRNTEAFFGQGTRLTVV.

This chain uses TRBV30 with TRBJ1-3; the D is unclear. The CDR3 runs to 14 residues. Trimming took 3 bases from V and 1 from J, leaving 10 bases between them. Per germline, CDR1 GTSNPN and CDR2 SVGIG (reference sequence). The CDR3 sequence: CAWRVDSSGNTIYF. In DNA, the CDR3 is TGTGCCTGGAGGGTGGATTCTTCTGGAAACACCATATATTTT.

V gene TRBV5-1 combines with J gene TRBJ2-3; 12 positions match TRBD1. Germline V gene data show CDR1 as SGHRS and CDR2 as YFSETQ. V gave up 4 bases and J gave up 4 bases; unmatched junction bases: 10. The CDR3 loop spans 17 amino acids. CDR3 amino acids: CASSVRPGQGAADTQYF. The CDR3 nucleotides are TGCGCCAGCAGCGTTCGACCGGGACAGGGGGCCGCAGATACGCAGTATTTT.

The V call is TRBV4-3, the J call TRBJ1-6; a possible D gene is TRBD1 (5 bases). The V gene's germline CDR1 is LGHNA and CDR2 YSLEER. There are 20 residues in the CDR3. V lost 4 bases and J lost 0, with 22 bases in between. This CDR3 is CASSLGARTGSSSYNSPLHF. The CDR3 bases are TGCGCCAGCAGCCTCGGGGCACGGACCGGATCTAGCTCCTATAATTCACCCCTCCACTTT.